This paragraph reports one T cell receptor beta chain. The CDR3 has 15 amino acids. The germline gives CDR1 SNHLY, CDR2 FYNNEI. Trimming took 2 bases from V and 9 from J, leaving 17 bases between them. This sample is drawn from a study of T cell changes during pregnancy in multiple sclerosis. The assay was immunoSEQ multiplex PCR, and TCRdb's table has in-frame clones only and misses some. The sample has about 47,000 clones, 80% to 90% seen once. This receptor was identified in a female donor with multiple sclerosis, enrolled in a pregnancy study. Specimen: CD8+ T cells from peripheral blood mononuclear cells, collected in the second trimester of pregnancy. J is TRBJ2-1 and V is TRBV2; the D gene is possibly TRBD1 (5 bases). The CDR3 spells CASSEFDRATCEQFF. CDR3 coding DNA: TGTGCCAGCAGTGAATTTGACAGAGCCACGTGTGAGCAGTTCTTC. The full variable domain, rest sourced from reference TRBV2 and TRBJ2-1, is EPEVTQTPSHQVTQMGQEVILRCVPISNHLYFYWYRQILGQKVEFLVSFYNNEISEKSEIFDDQFSVERPDGSNFTLKIRSTKLEDSAMYFCASSEFDRATCEQFFGPGTRLTVL.